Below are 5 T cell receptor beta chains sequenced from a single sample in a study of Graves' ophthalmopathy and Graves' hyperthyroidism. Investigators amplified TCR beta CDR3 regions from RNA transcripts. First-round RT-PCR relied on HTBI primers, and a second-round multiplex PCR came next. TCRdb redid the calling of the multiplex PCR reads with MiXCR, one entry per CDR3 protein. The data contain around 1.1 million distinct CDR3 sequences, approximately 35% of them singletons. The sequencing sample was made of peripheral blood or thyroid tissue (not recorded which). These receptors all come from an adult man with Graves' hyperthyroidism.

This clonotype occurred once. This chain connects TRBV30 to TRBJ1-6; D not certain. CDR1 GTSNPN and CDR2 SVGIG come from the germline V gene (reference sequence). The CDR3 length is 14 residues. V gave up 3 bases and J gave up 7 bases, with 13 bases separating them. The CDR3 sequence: CAWRPESWNSPLHF. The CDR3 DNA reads TGTGCCTGGAGACCCGAGTCGTGGAATTCACCCCTCCACTTT.

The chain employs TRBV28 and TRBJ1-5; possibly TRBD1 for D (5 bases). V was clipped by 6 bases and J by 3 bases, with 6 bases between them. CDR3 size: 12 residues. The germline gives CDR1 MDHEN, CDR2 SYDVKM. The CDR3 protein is CASRTVNQPQHF. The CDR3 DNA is TGTGCCAGCAGGACAGTCAATCAGCCCCAGCATTTT.

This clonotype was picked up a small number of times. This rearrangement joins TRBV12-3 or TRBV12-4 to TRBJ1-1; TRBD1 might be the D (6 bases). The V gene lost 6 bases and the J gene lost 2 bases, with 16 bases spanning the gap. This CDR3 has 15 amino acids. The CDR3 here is CASRRRGGDNTEAFF. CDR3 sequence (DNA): TGTGCCAGCAGGCGACGAGGGGGGGACAACACTGAAGCTTTCTTT.

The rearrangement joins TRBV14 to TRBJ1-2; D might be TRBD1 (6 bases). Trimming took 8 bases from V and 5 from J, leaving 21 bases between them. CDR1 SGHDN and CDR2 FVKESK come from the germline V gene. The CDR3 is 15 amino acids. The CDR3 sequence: CASSPHPGQGYGYTF. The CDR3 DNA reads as TGTGCCAGCTCACCCCACCCCGGCCAGGGGTATGGCTACACCTTC. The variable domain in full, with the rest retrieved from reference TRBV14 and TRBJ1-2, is EAGVTQFPSHSVIEKGQTVTLRCDPISGHDNLYWYRRVMGKEIKFLLHFVKESKQDESGMPNNRFLAERTGGTYSTLKVQPAELEDSGVYFCASSPHPGQGYGYTFGSGTRLTVV.

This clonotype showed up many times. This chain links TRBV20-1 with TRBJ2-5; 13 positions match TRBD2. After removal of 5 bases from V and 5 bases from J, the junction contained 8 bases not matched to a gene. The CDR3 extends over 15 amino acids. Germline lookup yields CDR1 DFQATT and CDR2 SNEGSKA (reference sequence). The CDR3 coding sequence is TGCAGTGCTTCAGGGACTAGCGGGATCGACGAGACCCAGTACTTC. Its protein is CSASGTSGIDETQYF.